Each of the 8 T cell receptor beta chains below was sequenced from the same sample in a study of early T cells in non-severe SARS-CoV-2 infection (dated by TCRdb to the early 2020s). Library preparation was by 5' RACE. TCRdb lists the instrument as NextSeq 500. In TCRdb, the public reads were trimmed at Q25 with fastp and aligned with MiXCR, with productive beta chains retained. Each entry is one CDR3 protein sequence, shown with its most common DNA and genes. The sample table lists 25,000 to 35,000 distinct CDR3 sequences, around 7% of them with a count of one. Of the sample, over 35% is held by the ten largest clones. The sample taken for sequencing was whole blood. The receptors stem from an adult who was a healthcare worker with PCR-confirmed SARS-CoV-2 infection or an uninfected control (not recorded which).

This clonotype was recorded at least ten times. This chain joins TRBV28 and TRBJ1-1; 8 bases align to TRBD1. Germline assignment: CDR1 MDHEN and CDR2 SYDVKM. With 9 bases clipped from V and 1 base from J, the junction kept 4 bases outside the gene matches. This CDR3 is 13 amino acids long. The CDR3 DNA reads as TGTGCCAGTCGGACAGGGCAGAACACTGAAGCTTTCTTT. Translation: CASRTGQNTEAFF.

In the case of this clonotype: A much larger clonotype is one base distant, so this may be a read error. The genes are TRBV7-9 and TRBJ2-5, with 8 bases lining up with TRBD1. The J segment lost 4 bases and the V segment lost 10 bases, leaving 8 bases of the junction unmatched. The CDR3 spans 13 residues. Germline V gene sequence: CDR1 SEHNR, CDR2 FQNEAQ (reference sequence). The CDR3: CAISWTGIETQYF. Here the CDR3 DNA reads TGTGCCATCAGTTGGACAGGGATAGAGACCCAGTACTTC.

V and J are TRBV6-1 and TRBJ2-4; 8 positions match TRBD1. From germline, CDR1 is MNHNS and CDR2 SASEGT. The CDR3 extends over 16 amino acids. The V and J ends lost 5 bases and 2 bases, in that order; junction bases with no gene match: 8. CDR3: CASSPRDRLTKNIQYF. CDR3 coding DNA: TGTGCCAGCAGTCCCCGGGACAGGCTAACCAAAAACATTCAGTACTTC.

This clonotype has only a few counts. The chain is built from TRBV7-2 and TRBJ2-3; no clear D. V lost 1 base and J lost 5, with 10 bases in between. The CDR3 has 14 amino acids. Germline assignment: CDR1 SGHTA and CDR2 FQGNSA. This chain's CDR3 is CASSLDGPLDTQYF. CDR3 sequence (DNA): TGTGCCAGCAGCTTAGACGGTCCCCTAGATACGCAGTATTTT.

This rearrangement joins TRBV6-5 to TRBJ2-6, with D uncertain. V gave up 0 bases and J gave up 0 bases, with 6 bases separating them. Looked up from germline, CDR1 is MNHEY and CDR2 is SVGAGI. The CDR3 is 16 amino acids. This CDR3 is CASSYSRSSGANVLTF. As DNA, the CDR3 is TGTGCCAGCAGTTACTCCCGGTCCTCTGGGGCCAACGTCCTGACTTTC.

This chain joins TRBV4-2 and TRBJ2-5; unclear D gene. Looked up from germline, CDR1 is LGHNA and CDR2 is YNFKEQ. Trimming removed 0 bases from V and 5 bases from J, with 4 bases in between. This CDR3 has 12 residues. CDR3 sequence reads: CASSQDRETQYF. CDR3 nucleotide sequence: TGTGCCAGCAGCCAAGACCGGGAGACCCAGTACTTC.

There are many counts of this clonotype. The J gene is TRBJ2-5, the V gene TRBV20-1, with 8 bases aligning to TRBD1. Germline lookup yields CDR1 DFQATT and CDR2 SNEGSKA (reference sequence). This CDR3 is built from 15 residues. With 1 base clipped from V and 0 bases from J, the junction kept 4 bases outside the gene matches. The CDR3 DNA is TGCAGTGCTAGAGGGAGACAGGGGTACCAAGAGACCCAGTACTTC. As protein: CSARGRQGYQETQYF.

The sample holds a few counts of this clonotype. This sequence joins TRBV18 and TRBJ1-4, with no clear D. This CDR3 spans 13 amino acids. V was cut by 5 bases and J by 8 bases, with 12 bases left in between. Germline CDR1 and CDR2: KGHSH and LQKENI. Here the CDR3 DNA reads TGTGCCAGCTCAGGAAGGCTGGAAGAAAAACTGTTTTTT. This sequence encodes CASSGRLEEKLFF.